Included here is one TCR beta chain sequence, with context. The table lists this clonotype with a few counts. No cognate antigen has been identified for it. There are no base qualities to consult, and no much larger clone falls within one base. These data originate in a study of T cell repertoires in cytomegalovirus infection (dated by TCRdb to the late 2010s). Notes on the research overall: Peptide stimulations targeted recently identified HLA-C-restricted CMV epitopes, whose presentation resists viral immunomodulation, together with well-studied HLA-B-restricted epitopes. Because public TCR beta signatures pointed to carriage of CMV infection together with the matching HLA type, the HLA type of each donor mattered for the analysis. Overall results and qualifications from the work: In both this cohort and an independent cohort of 352 donors, the cumulative frequency of public TCR beta family members distinguished carriers of CMV infection plus the relevant HLA type. The ex vivo response was dominated by HLA-C-restricted CMV-specific TCR beta clonotypes, and the single most frequent clonotype in two of eight donors was supplied by these HLA-C-restricted clonotypes.

In the paper's terms, the treatment or condition label means: in vitro stimulation with specific CMV peptide epitopes to enrich CMV-specific T cells. Sequencing relied on an Illumina HiSeq 1500. In-frame beta chains were kept once TCRdb had trimmed the public reads at Q25 with fastp and called clones with MiXCR. All rows with the same CDR3 protein become a single entry with the most common DNA and genes. The sample table contains roughly 350,000 distinct CDR3 sequences; only one count was recorded for approximately 30% of them. Approximately 12% of the sample belongs to the ten largest clones. This sequence originates from a human donor in good health (CMV status not recorded). Some clones in this sample may be carry-over from other donors' samples. The sequenced sample was cultured PBMCs, obtained from culture after CMV antigen stimulation.

The DNA sequence is given as TGTGCCAGCAGCCCCTGGGGAGCATGGGGGACCCAGTACTTC. Its product reads: CASSPWGAWGTQYF. The sequence is built from TRBV5-6 and TRBJ2-5, and perhaps TRBD2 as D gene, on 5 matching bases. In the germline V gene, CDR1 corresponds to SGHDT and CDR2 to YYEEEE. The V end loses 4 bases and the J end loses 7 bases, and a stretch of 17 bases separates them. CDR3 length: 14 amino acids, cysteine to phenylalanine. Only the CDR3 region is kept as DNA, spanning 42 bases read in frame from base 1. When the CDR3 is completed using the reference TRBV5-6 and TRBJ2-5 genes on either side, the full variable domain is DAGVTQSPTHLIKTRGQQVTLRCSPKSGHDTVSWYQQALGQGPQFIFQYYEEEERQRGNFPDRFSGHQFPNYSSELNVNALLLGDSALYLCASSPWGAWGTQYFGPGTRLLVL.